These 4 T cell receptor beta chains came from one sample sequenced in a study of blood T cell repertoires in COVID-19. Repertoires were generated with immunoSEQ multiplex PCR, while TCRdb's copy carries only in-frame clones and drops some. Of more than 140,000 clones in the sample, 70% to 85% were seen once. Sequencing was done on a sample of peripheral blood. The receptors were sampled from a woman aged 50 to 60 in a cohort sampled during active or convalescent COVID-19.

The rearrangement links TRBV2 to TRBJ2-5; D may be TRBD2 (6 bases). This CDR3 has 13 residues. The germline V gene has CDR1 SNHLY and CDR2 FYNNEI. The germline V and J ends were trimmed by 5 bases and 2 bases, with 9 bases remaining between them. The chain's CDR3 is CASSSGRQETQYF. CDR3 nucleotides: TGTGCCAGCAGTAGCGGGCGGCAAGAGACCCAGTACTTC. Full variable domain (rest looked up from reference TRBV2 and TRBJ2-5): EPEVTQTPSHQVTQMGQEVILRCVPISNHLYFYWYRQILGQKVEFLVSFYNNEISEKSEIFDDQFSVERPDGSNFTLKIRSTKLEDSAMYFCASSSGRQETQYFGPGTRLLVL.

This chain's CDR3 is CASSPRGLRGSSYEQYF. The CDR3 coding sequence is TGTGCCAGCAGCCCACGAGGTTTGCGGGGCAGCTCCTACGAGCAGTACTTC. The rearrangement joins TRBV9 to TRBJ2-7; D may be TRBD2 (6 bases). V lost 4 bases to trimming and J lost 0 bases, with 20 bases between them. There are 17 residues in the CDR3. CDR1 is SGDLS and CDR2 is YYNGEE in the germline V gene.

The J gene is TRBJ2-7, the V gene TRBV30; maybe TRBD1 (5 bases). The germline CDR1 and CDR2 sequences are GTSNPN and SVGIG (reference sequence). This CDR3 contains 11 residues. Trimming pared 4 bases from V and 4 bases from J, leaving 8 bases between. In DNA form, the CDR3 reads TGTGCCTGGAATGCAGGGTACGAGCAGTACTTC. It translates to CAWNAGYEQYF.

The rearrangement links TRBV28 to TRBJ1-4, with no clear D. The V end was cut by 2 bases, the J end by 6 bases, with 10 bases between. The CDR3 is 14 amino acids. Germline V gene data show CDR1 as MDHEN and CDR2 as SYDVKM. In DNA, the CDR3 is TGTGCCAGCAGTTTAAATCCGGTCTATGAAAAACTGTTTTTT. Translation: CASSLNPVYEKLFF.